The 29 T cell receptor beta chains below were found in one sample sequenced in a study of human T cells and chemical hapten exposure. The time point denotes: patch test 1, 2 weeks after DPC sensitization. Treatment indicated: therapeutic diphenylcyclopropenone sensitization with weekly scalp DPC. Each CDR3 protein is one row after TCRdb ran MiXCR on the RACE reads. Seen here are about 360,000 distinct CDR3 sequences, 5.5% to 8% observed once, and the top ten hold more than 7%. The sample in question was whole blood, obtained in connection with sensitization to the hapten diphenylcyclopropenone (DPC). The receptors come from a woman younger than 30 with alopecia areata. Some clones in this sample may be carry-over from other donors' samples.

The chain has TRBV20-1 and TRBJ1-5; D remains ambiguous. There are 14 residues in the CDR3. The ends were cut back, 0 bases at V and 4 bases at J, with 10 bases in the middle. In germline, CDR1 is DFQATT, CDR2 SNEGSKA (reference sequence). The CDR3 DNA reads TGCAGTGCTAGAGATTGGAGGAGAAATCAGCCCCAGCATTTT. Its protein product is CSARDWRRNQPQHF.

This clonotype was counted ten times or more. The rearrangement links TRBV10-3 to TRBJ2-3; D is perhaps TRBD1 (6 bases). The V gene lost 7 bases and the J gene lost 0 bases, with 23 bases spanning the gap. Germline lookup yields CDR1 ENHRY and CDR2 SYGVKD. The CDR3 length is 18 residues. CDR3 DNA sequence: TGTGCCATCAAAAGGATAGAGGGGGTTCCCCTCAGCACAGATACGCAGTATTTT. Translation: CAIKRIEGVPLSTDTQYF.

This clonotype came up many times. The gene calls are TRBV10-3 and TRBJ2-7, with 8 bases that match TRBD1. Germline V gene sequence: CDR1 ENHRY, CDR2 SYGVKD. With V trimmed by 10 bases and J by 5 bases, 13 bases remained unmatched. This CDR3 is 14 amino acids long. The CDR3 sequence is CANSLGQGRNEQYF. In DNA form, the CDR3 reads TGTGCCAACAGCCTCGGACAGGGACGAAACGAGCAGTACTTC.

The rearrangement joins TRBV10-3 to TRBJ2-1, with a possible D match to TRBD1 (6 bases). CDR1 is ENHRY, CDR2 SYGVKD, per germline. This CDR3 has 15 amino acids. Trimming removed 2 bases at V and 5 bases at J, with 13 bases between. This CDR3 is CAISEAQGTNNEQFF. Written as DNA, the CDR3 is TGTGCCATCAGTGAGGCCCAGGGGACCAACAATGAGCAGTTCTTC.

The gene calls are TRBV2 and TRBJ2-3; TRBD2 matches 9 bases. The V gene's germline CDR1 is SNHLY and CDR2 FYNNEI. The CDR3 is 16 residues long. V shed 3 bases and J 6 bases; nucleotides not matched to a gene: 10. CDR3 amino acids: CASSDLVRGGGDTQYF. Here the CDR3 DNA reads TGTGCCAGCAGTGATCTTGTGCGGGGGGGCGGCGATACGCAGTATTTT. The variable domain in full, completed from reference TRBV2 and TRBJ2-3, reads EPEVTQTPSHQVTQMGQEVILRCVPISNHLYFYWYRQILGQKVEFLVSFYNNEISEKSEIFDDQFSVERPDGSNFTLKIRSTKLEDSAMYFCASSDLVRGGGDTQYFGPGTRLTVL.

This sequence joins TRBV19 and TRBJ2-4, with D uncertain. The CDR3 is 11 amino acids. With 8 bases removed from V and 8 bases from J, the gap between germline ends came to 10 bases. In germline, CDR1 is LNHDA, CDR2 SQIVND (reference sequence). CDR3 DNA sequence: TGTGCCAGTGGAGCAAGCGACATTCAGTACTTC. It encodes CASGASDIQYF. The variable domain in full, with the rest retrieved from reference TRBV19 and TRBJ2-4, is DGGITQSPKYLFRKEGQNVTLSCEQNLNHDAMYWYRQDPGQGLRLIYYSQIVNDFQKGDIAEGYSVSREKKESFPLTVTSAQKNPTAFYLCASGASDIQYFGAGTRLSVL.

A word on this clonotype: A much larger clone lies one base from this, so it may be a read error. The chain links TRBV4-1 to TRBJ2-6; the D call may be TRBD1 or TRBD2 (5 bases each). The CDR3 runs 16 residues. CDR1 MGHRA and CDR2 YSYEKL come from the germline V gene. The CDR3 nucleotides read TGCGCCAGCAGCCAAGACGGGATCTCTGGGGCCATCGTCCTGACTTTC. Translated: CASSQDGISGAIVLTF.

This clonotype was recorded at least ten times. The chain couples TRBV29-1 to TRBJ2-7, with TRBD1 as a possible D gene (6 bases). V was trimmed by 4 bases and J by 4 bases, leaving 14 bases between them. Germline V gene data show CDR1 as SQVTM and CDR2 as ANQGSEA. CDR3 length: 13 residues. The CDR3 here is CSVVQDSRYEQYF. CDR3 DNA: TGCAGCGTTGTTCAGGACAGTCGGTACGAGCAGTACTTC.

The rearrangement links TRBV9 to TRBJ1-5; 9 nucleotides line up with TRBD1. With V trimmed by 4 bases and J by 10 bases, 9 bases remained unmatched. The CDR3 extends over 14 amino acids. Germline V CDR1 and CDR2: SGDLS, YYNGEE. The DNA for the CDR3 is TGTGCCAGCAGCCCGGGACAGGGCCCGGAACCCCAGCATTTT. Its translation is CASSPGQGPEPQHF.

The CDR3 protein is CAISEGSGANEQYF. In nucleotides, the CDR3 is TGTGCCATCAGTGAGGGATCGGGGGCGAACGAGCAGTACTTC. V and J are TRBV10-3 and TRBJ2-7, with D tentatively TRBD1 or TRBD2 (6 bases each). The germline V gene has CDR1 ENHRY and CDR2 SYGVKD. The CDR3 contains 14 residues. V gave up 2 bases and J gave up 5 bases, with 13 bases separating them.

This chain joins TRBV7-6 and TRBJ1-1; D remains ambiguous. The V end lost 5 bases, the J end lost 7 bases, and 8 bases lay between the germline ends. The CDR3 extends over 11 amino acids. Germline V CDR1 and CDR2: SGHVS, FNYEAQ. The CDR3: CASSTGHEAFF. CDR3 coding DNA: TGTGCCAGCAGCACGGGCCATGAAGCTTTCTTT.

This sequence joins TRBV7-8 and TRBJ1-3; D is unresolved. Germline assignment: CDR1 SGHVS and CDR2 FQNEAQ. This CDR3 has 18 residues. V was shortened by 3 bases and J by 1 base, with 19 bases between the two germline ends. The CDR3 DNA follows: TGTGCCAGCAGCTTGAAGGGAGTCCGCGCGAAGTCTGGAAACACCATATATTTT. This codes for CASSLKGVRAKSGNTIYF.

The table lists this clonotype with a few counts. The CDR3 spells CASSRLTRNTGELFF. The CDR3, as DNA: TGTGCCAGCAGTCGCCTGACCCGGAACACCGGGGAGCTGTTTTTT. V gene TRBV27 combines with J gene TRBJ2-2; D unresolved. V gave up 5 bases and J gave up 1 base, with 11 bases separating them. The length of the CDR3 is 15 residues. CDR1 and CDR2 (germline): MNHEY, SMNVEV (reference sequence).

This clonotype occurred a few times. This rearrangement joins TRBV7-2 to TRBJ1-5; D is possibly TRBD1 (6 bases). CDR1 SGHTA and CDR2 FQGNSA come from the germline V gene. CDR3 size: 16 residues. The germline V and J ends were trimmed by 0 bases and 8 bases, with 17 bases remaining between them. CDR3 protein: CASSLAGTQKGEPQHF. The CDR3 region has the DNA TGTGCCAGCAGCTTAGCAGGGACACAAAAAGGGGAGCCCCAGCATTTT.

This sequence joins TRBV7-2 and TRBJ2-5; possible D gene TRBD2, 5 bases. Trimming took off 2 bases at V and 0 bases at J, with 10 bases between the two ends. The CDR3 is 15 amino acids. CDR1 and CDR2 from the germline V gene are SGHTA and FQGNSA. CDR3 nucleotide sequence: TGTGCCAGCAGCTTACGAGCGGCTAACCAAGAGACCCAGTACTTC. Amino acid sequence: CASSLRAANQETQYF.

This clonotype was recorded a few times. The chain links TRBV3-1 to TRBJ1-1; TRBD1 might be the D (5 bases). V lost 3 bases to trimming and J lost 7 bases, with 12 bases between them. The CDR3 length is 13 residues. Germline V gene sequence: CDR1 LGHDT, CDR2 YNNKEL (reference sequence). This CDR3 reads CASSQSGGGEAFF. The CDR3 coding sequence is TGTGCCAGCAGCCAGTCCGGGGGAGGTGAAGCTTTCTTT.

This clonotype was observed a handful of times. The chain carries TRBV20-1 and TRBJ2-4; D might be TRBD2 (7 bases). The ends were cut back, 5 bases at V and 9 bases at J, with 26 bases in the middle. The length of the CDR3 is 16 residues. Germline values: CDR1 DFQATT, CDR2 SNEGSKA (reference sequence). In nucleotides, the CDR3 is TGCAGTGCTCCACGCCGGGACGGGGGGCTGGTGGGCATTCAGTACTTC. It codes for CSAPRRDGGLVGIQYF.

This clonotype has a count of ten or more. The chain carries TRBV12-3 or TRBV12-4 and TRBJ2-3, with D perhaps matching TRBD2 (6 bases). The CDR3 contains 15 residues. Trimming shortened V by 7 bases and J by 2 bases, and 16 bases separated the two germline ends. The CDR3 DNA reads TGTGCCAGCACCGATCGGAGGGTCCTCACAGATACGCAGTATTTT. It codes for CASTDRRVLTDTQYF.

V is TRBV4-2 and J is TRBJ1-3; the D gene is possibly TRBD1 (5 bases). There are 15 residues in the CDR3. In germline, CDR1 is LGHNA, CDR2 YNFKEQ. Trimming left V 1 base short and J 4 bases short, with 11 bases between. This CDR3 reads CASSQVGVIGNTIYF. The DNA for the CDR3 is TGTGCCAGCAGCCAAGTAGGGGTAATCGGAAACACCATATATTTT.

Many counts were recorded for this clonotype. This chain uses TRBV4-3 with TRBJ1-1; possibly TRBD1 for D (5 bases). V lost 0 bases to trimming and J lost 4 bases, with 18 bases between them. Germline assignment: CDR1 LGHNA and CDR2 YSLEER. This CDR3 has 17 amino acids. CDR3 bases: TGCGCCAGCAGCCAAGATGCCAACCCGGTCAGGGCCACTGAAGCTTTCTTT. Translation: CASSQDANPVRATEAFF.

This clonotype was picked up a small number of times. CDR3 sequence reads: CASSLIQGTGEQYF. CDR3 nucleotides: TGTGCCAGCAGCCTAATACAGGGAACCGGCGAGCAGTACTTC. The rearrangement joins TRBV7-2 to TRBJ2-7, with D possibly TRBD1 on 6 matching bases. This CDR3 comprises 14 residues. The V end was cut by 5 bases, the J end by 6 bases, with 17 bases between. CDR1 is SGHTA, CDR2 FQGNSA, per germline.

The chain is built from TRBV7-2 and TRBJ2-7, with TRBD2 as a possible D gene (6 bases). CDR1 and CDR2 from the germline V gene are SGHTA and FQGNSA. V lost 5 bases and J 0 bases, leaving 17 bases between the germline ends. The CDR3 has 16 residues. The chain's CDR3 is CASSPRPGGDSYEQYF. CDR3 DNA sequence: TGTGCCAGCAGCCCCCGCCCTGGCGGGGACTCCTACGAGCAGTACTTC. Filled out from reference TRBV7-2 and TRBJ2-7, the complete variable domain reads GAGVSQSPSNKVTEKGKDVELRCDPISGHTALYWYRQSLGQGLEFLIYFQGNSAPDKSGLPSDRFSAERTGGSVSTLTIQRTQQEDSAVYLCASSPRPGGDSYEQYFGPGTRLTVT.

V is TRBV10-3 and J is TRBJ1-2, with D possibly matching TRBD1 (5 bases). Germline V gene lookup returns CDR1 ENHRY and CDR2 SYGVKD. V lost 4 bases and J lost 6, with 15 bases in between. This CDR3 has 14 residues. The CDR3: CAISAPQDLDGYTF. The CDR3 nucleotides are TGTGCCATCAGTGCACCACAGGATCTGGATGGCTACACCTTC.

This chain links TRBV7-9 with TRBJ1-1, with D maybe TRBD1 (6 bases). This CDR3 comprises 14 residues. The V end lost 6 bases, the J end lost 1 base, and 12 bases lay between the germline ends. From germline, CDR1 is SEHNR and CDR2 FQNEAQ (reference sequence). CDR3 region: CASRAGAGNTEAFF. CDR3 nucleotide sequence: TGTGCCAGCAGAGCGGGGGCGGGGAACACTGAAGCTTTCTTT.

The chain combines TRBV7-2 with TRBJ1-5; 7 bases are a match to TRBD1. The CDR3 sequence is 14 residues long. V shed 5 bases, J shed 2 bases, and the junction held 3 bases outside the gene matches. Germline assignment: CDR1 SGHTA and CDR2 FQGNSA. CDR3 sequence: CASSQGGRNQPQHF. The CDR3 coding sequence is TGTGCCAGCAGCCAAGGGGGCCGCAATCAGCCCCAGCATTTT.

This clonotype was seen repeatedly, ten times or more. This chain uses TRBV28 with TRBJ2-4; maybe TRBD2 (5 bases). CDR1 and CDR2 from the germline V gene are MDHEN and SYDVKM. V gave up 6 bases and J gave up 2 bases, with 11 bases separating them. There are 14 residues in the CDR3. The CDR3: CASSPLVSKNIQYF. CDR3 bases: TGTGCCAGCAGCCCACTAGTGTCCAAAAACATTCAGTACTTC.

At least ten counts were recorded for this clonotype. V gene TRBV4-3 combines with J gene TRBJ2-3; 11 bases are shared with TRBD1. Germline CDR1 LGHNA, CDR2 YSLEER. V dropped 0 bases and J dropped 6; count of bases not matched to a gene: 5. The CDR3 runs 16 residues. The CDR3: CASSQDMGQGVDTQYF. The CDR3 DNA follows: TGCGCCAGCAGCCAAGATATGGGACAGGGGGTCGATACGCAGTATTTT.

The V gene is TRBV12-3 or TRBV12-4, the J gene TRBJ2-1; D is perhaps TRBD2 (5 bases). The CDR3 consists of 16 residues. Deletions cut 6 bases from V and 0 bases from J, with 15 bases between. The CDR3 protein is CASRASTLSSYNEQFF. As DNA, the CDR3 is TGTGCCAGCAGAGCTAGCACCCTAAGCTCCTACAATGAGCAGTTCTTC.

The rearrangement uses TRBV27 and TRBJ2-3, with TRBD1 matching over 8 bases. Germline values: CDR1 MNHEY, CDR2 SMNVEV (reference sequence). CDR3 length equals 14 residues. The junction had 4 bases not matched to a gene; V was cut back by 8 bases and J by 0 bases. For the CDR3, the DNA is TGTGCCAGCCGGAGACAGGGGAGCACAGATACGCAGTATTTT. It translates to CASRRQGSTDTQYF.